This TCR beta chain was sequenced for a study of T cells in Graves' hyperthyroidism and ophthalmopathy. TCR beta CDR3 regions were amplified from RNA. A first-round RT-PCR of the TCR CDR3 used the HTBI primer set. TCRdb reprocessed the multiplex PCR reads via MiXCR and lists one record per CDR3 protein. This sample has about half a million distinct CDR3 sequences; around 21% occur once, and the top ten carry around 27%. The sequence derives from a man between 18 and 29 years old with Graves' hyperthyroidism. Sequencing was carried out using blood.

CDR3 in DNA: TGTGCCAGCAGGTCCGGTCGGGAGGGCAATCAGCCCCAGCATTTT. Amino acids: CASRSGREGNQPQHF. The V and J genes are TRBV12-3 or TRBV12-4 and TRBJ1-5; no clear D. Trimming shortened V by 6 bases and J by 2 bases, and 14 bases separated the two germline ends. The CDR3 sequence is 15 residues long.